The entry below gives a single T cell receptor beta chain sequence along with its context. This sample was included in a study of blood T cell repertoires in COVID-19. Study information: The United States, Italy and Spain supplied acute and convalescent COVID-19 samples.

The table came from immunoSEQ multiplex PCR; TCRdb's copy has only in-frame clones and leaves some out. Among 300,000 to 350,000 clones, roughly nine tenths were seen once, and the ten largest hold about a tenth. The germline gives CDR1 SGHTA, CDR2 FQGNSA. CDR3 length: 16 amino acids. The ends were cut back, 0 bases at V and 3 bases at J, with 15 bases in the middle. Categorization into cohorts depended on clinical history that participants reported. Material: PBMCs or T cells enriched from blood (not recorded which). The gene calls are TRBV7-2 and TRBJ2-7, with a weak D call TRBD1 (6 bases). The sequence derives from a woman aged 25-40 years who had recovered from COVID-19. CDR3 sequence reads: CASSLAPGVDLYEQYF. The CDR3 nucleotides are TGTGCCAGCAGCTTAGCGCCAGGGGTGGATCTCTACGAGCAGTACTTC.